What follows are 26 T cell receptor beta chains derived from one specimen sequenced in a study of T cell responses to AZD1222 COVID-19 vaccine. The data were produced by immunoSEQ multiplex PCR, yet TCRdb's version contains in-frame clones alone and is incomplete. The table has about 110,000 clones, around 93% seen once. The input for sequencing was peripheral blood, taken on day 0 of AZD1222 vaccination. The receptors derive from an adult in good health.

This chain links TRBV5-6 with TRBJ1-2; D is ambiguous. CDR1 is SGHDT, CDR2 YYEEEE, per germline. V was trimmed by 0 bases and J by 7 bases, leaving 16 bases between them. The CDR3 runs 15 residues. Here the CDR3 DNA reads TGTGCCAGCAGCTTGGAGGTTAAGGGAGTGGCTGGCTACACCTTC. It codes for CASSLEVKGVAGYTF.

The V and J genes are TRBV19 and TRBJ1-2, with a weak D call TRBD1 (5 bases). V lost 3 bases to trimming and J lost 0 bases, with 11 bases between them. Germline-derived CDR1 and CDR2 are LNHDA and SQIVND (reference sequence). The CDR3 spans 15 residues. The CDR3 region is CASSIRAETNYGYTF. The DNA for the CDR3 is TGTGCCAGTAGTATCAGGGCAGAAACTAACTATGGCTACACCTTC.

The gene calls are TRBV7-2 and TRBJ2-7; 11 nucleotides agree with TRBD2. The CDR3 covers 15 residues. The germline V gene has CDR1 SGHTA and CDR2 FQGNSA. The V gene end was trimmed by 5 bases and the J gene end by 5 bases; junction bases not matched to a gene: 8. The CDR3 reads CASSTLSGGADEQYF. The CDR3 DNA reads TGTGCCAGCAGCACACTTAGCGGGGGGGCCGACGAGCAGTACTTC.

This chain uses TRBV4-1 with TRBJ1-5, with TRBD1 matching over 9 bases. Germline V lookup: CDR1 MGHRA, CDR2 YSYEKL. The junction had 7 bases not matched to a gene; V was cut back by 0 bases and J by 4 bases. This CDR3 region has 17 residues. CDR3 in amino acids: CASSQDGTGFRNQPQHF. The CDR3 coding sequence is TGCGCCAGCAGCCAAGATGGGACAGGGTTTAGGAATCAGCCCCAGCATTTT.

The table lists this clone with a few counts. The rearrangement uses TRBV18 and TRBJ1-2; a possible D gene is TRBD1 (5 bases). This CDR3 is built from 15 residues. V lost 3 bases, J lost 6 bases, and 17 bases lay in between. CDR1 is KGHSH, CDR2 LQKENI, per germline. As DNA, the CDR3 is TGTGCCAGCTCACCGACCGGGGTCCCAGGGAATGGCTACACCTTC. Amino acids: CASSPTGVPGNGYTF. The variable domain in full, with the rest retrieved from reference TRBV18 and TRBJ1-2, is NAGVMQNPRHLVRRRGQEARLRCSPMKGHSHVYWYRQLPEEGLKFMVYLQKENIIDESGMPKERFSAEFPKEGPSILRIQQVVRGDSAAYFCASSPTGVPGNGYTFGSGTRLTVV.

The chain combines TRBV4-1 with TRBJ2-7, with D possibly called TRBD1 or TRBD2 (5 bases each). V was cut by 3 bases and J by 2 bases, with 17 bases left in between. Germline assignment: CDR1 MGHRA and CDR2 YSYEKL. The CDR3 is 16 residues long. The CDR3 DNA follows: TGCGCCAGCAGCCAGGCCATCCTGGGGGAAACCTACGAGCAGTACTTC. Its translation is CASSQAILGETYEQYF.

The genes are TRBV19 and TRBJ2-1; a weak D match, TRBD2 (5 bases). Germline-derived CDR1 and CDR2 are LNHDA and SQIVND (reference sequence). V was trimmed by 3 bases and J by 3 bases, leaving 9 bases between them. CDR3 size: 14 residues. CDR3 DNA: TGTGCCAGTAGTATCAGCGGTCGCTACAATGAGCAGTTCTTC. The encoded protein is CASSISGRYNEQFF.

This chain connects TRBV5-4 to TRBJ2-7, with 7 positions matching TRBD1. With 4 bases clipped from V and 2 bases from J, the junction kept 6 bases outside the gene matches. Germline CDR1 SGHNT, CDR2 YYREEE (reference sequence). The CDR3 loop spans 14 amino acids. CDR3 in amino acids: CASSPSGQTYEQYF. The CDR3 DNA reads TGTGCCAGCAGCCCATCGGGACAGACCTACGAGCAGTACTTC.

The rearrangement links TRBV9 to TRBJ2-7; D is possibly TRBD2 (6 bases). Germline-derived CDR1 and CDR2 are SGDLS and YYNGEE. The V end was cut by 4 bases, the J end by 6 bases, with 17 bases between. The CDR3 extends over 14 amino acids. In DNA form, the CDR3 reads TGTGCCAGCAGCTATGTTAGCGGTTTAGGCGAGCAGTACTTC. Amino acid sequence: CASSYVSGLGEQYF.

The sample holds a few counts of this clone. This chain connects TRBV7-9 to TRBJ1-4; 8 bases are a match to TRBD1. Trimming took 10 bases from V and 4 from J; bases not matched to a gene: 8. CDR3 size: 14 residues. Germline V gene lookup returns CDR1 SEHNR and CDR2 FQNEAQ (reference sequence). The CDR3: CAIYRQGSNEKLFF. The CDR3 DNA reads TGTGCCATCTATCGACAGGGGAGTAATGAAAAACTGTTTTTT.

The chain joins TRBV6-5 to TRBJ2-2; D gene uncertain. CDR1 and CDR2 (germline): MNHEY, SVGAGI. V dropped 5 bases and J dropped 5 bases, with 9 bases sitting between them. The CDR3 totals 13 residues. CDR3 amino acids: CASSPGRTGELFF. The DNA of the CDR3 is TGTGCCAGCAGTCCCGGAAGAACCGGGGAGCTGTTTTTT.

This clone turned up a few times. This rearrangement joins TRBV6-5 to TRBJ1-1, with D hard to call. With 6 bases removed from V and 2 bases from J, the gap between germline ends came to 10 bases. CDR3 size: 13 residues. Germline-derived CDR1 and CDR2 are MNHEY and SVGAGI. The CDR3 DNA follows: TGTGCCAGCAGATTGGAGATCAACACTGAAGCTTTCTTT. Encoded protein: CASRLEINTEAFF.

V usage is TRBV23-1 and J usage is TRBJ2-4; unclear D gene. TRBV23-1 carries the ORF label, with uncertain function. The CDR3 has 16 residues. Trimming cost V 1 base and J 0 bases, with 10 bases left between them. CDR3 loop: CASSQWLSTAKNIQYF. As DNA, the CDR3 is TGCGCCAGCAGTCAATGGCTAAGTACAGCCAAAAACATTCAGTACTTC.

The CDR3 reads CASSLGPSSYNSPLHF. The CDR3 DNA follows: TGTGCCAGCAGCTTGGGGCCGAGCTCCTATAATTCACCCCTCCACTTT. The chain carries TRBV5-6 and TRBJ1-6, with D unresolved. CDR3 length: 16 amino acids. Germline CDR1 reads SGHDT; CDR2 reads YYEEEE. V dropped 0 bases and J dropped 0 bases, with 7 bases sitting between them.

In nucleotides, the CDR3 is TGCGCCAGCAGCTTAGACCCGGGACAGGGGGCCTTGAACACTGAAGCTTTCTTT. It yields the protein CASSLDPGQGALNTEAFF. V gene TRBV5-1 combines with J gene TRBJ1-1, with TRBD1 matching over 12 bases. Per germline, CDR1 SGHRS and CDR2 YFSETQ. Trimming took 2 bases from V and 0 from J; bases not matched to a gene: 8. The CDR3 runs to 18 residues.

The chain recombines TRBV28 with TRBJ1-1; no clear D gene. The CDR3 totals 14 residues. Germline loops: CDR1 MDHEN, CDR2 SYDVKM. The V end lost 2 bases, the J end lost 0 bases, and 7 bases lay between the germline ends. The CDR3 here is CASSLRRMNTEAFF. The CDR3 bases are TGTGCCAGCAGTTTAAGGCGGATGAACACTGAAGCTTTCTTT. Variable domain in full (rest from reference TRBV28 and TRBJ1-1): DVKVTQSSRYLVKRTGEKVFLECVQDMDHENMFWYRQDPGLGLRLIYFSYDVKMKEKGDIPEGYSVSREKKERFSLILESASTNQTSMYLCASSLRRMNTEAFFGQGTRLTVV.

The rearrangement links TRBV7-2 to TRBJ1-4; TRBD1 matches 7 bases. CDR1 and CDR2 (germline): SGHTA, FQGNSA. The CDR3 consists of 15 residues. J lost 8 bases, V lost 5 bases, and 11 bases had no gene match. The CDR3 loop reads CASSLQGDGREKLFF. The CDR3 region has the DNA TGTGCCAGCAGCCTCCAGGGGGATGGAAGGGAAAAACTGTTTTTT.

The genes are TRBV12-3 or TRBV12-4 and TRBJ1-2, with 8 bases aligning to TRBD1. With 5 bases clipped from V and 3 bases from J, the junction kept 2 bases outside the gene matches. The CDR3 is 13 residues long. The CDR3 sequence: CASSRGQDYGYTF. The CDR3 coding sequence is TGTGCCAGCAGTAGGGGACAGGACTATGGCTACACCTTC.

The chain links TRBV18 to TRBJ1-4; D not certain. The CDR3 contains 14 residues. Germline V CDR1 and CDR2: KGHSH, LQKENI. Trimming stripped 1 base from V and 5 bases from J, with 8 bases between. CDR3 nucleotides: TGTGCCAGCTCACCACGAGAAGCGAATGAAAAACTGTTTTTT. Encoded protein: CASSPREANEKLFF.

The chain is built from TRBV2 and TRBJ1-5; D remains ambiguous. CDR1 is SNHLY, CDR2 FYNNEI, per germline. V lost 10 bases and J 6 bases, leaving 19 bases between the germline ends. This CDR3 contains 14 residues. The CDR3 loop is CATKGREPLQPQHF. The DNA for the CDR3 is TGTGCCACCAAGGGAAGGGAGCCCCTTCAGCCCCAGCATTTT.

The chain combines TRBV5-1 with TRBJ1-1; D gene unclear. Per germline, CDR1 SGHRS and CDR2 YFSETQ. Trimming took 1 base from V and 2 from J, leaving 12 bases between them. The CDR3 sequence is 15 residues long. The CDR3 sequence: CASSLRAGSNTEAFF. CDR3 DNA: TGCGCCAGCAGCTTGCGGGCCGGGAGTAACACTGAAGCTTTCTTT.

CDR3 coding DNA: TGTGCCAGCAGCGTGGACTCGCTTTCGCCCTTCGAGCAGTACTTC. Translated: CASSVDSLSPFEQYF. The V gene is TRBV9, the J gene TRBJ2-7; D perhaps matches TRBD2 (5 bases). From germline, CDR1 is SGDLS and CDR2 YYNGEE. The germline V and J ends were trimmed by 2 bases and 6 bases, with 18 bases remaining between them. The CDR3 has 15 residues.

In this sample, this clone turned up many times. The V gene is TRBV2, the J gene TRBJ1-1; the match to TRBD1 covers 8 bases. V lost 4 bases and J lost 1; bases outside the gene matches: 2. This CDR3 comprises 14 residues. Germline-derived CDR1 and CDR2 are SNHLY and FYNNEI. CDR3 coding DNA: TGTGCCAGCAGTGCTACAGGGGGGAACACTGAAGCTTTCTTT. Translation: CASSATGGNTEAFF.

This clone has a single count. As DNA, the CDR3 is TGTGCCAGCAGACCGCGGGACAGGGGGCCCTACGAGCAGTACTTC. Translating gives CASRPRDRGPYEQYF. The chain employs TRBV6-5 and TRBJ2-7; 12 bases align to TRBD1. Germline V gives CDR1 MNHEY, CDR2 SVGAGI. CDR3 length: 15 residues. V gave up 6 bases and J gave up 2 bases; unmatched junction bases: 5.

The genes are TRBV29-1 and TRBJ2-7; TRBD1 matches at 11 bases. CDR1 is SQVTM and CDR2 is ANQGSEA in the germline V gene. The CDR3 spans 15 residues. With V trimmed by 0 bases and J by 5 bases, 6 bases remained unmatched. The CDR3 loop reads CSVEDQDRGRDEQYF. The CDR3 DNA reads TGCAGCGTTGAAGATCAGGACAGGGGGCGGGACGAGCAGTACTTC.

This chain links TRBV30 with TRBJ1-3; D gene unclear. V shed 0 bases and J shed 4 bases, with 4 bases lying between them. Germline values: CDR1 GTSNPN, CDR2 SVGIG (reference sequence). This CDR3 is 12 amino acids long. CDR3 bases: TGTGCCTGGAGTGTTCTGGGAAACACCATATATTTT. Its translation is CAWSVLGNTIYF.